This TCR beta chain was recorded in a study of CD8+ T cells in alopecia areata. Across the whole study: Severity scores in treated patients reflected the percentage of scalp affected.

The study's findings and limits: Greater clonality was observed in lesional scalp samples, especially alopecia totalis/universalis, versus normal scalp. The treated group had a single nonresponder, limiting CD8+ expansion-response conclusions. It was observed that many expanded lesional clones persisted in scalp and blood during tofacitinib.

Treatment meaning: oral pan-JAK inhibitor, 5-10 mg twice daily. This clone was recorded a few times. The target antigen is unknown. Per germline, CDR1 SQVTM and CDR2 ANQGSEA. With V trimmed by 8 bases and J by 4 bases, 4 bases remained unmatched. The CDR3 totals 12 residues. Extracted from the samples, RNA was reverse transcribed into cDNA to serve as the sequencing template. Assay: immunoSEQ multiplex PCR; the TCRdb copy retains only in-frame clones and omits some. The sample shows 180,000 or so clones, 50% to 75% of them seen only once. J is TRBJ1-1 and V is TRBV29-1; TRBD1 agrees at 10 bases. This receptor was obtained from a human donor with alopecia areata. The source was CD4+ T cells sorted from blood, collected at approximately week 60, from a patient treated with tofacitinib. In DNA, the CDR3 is TGCAGCACGGGGACAGGGGTCACTGAAGCTTTCTTT. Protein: CSTGTGVTEAFF.